Below are 19 T cell receptor beta chains sequenced from a single sample in a study of blood T cell repertoires in COVID-19. Clones were sequenced by immunoSEQ multiplex PCR, and TCRdb holds only the in-frame ones, with some missing. The sample includes roughly 50,000 clones, roughly 85% of them seen just once. Sequences were obtained from peripheral blood. These TCRs come from a man aged 60 to 75 with acute or convalescent COVID-19.

The chain is built from TRBV6-5 and TRBJ2-5, with 8 bases aligning to TRBD1. The CDR3 runs 14 residues. Looked up from germline, CDR1 is MNHEY and CDR2 is SVGAGI. With V trimmed by 5 bases and J by 1 base, 3 bases remained unmatched. This CDR3 reads CASSPGQVQETQYF. The CDR3 region has the DNA TGTGCCAGCAGTCCGGGACAGGTCCAAGAGACCCAGTACTTC.

The chain recombines TRBV24-1 with TRBJ1-4; 8 nucleotides line up with TRBD1. CDR1 is KGHDR, CDR2 SFDVKD, per germline. This CDR3 is built from 13 residues. V shed 2 bases and J 11 bases; nucleotides not matched to a gene: 3. The CDR3 DNA reads as TGTGCCACCAGTGATTCCAGGGGGCAGAAACTGTTTTTT. Its translation is CATSDSRGQKLFF.

Remarks on this clone: At the DNA level, this CDR3 is encoded by other sequences in the same sample as well. The rearrangement links TRBV5-1 to TRBJ2-7; the match to TRBD1 covers 9 bases. V trimming: 0 bases; J trimming: 0 bases; junction bases outside the gene matches: 1. Germline CDR1 SGHRS, CDR2 YFSETQ. CDR3 length: 15 amino acids. In DNA form, the CDR3 reads TGCGCCAGCAGCTTGGGGGACAGGGTCTCCTACGAGCAGTACTTC. Its protein is CASSLGDRVSYEQYF.

V usage is TRBV6-6 and J usage is TRBJ1-5; tentative D call: TRBD1 (6 bases). CDR3 size: 14 residues. V was clipped by 6 bases and J by 9 bases, with 18 bases between them. Looked up from germline, CDR1 is MNHNY and CDR2 is SVGAGI (reference sequence). CDR3 sequence: CASSHQQGWRPQHF. CDR3 DNA sequence: TGTGCCAGCAGCCATCAACAGGGCTGGCGGCCCCAGCATTTT.

This chain connects TRBV28 to TRBJ1-3, with 9 positions matching TRBD1. The length of the CDR3 is 15 residues. V dropped 3 bases and J dropped 5; count of bases not matched to a gene: 5. Germline CDR1 MDHEN, CDR2 SYDVKM. CDR3 nucleotides: TGTGCCAGCAGTTTCGTGGACAGGGGACGAAACACCATATATTTT. Translating it yields CASSFVDRGRNTIYF.

The V call is TRBV2, the J call TRBJ1-2; 8 nucleotides agree with TRBD1. The CDR3 contains 13 residues. Germline V gene lookup returns CDR1 SNHLY and CDR2 FYNNEI. J lost 0 bases, V lost 6 bases, and 0 bases had no gene match. CDR3 amino acids: CASRDRANYGYTF. In nucleotides, the CDR3 is TGTGCCAGCAGGGACAGGGCTAACTATGGCTACACCTTC.

The chain couples TRBV6-5 to TRBJ1-2, with D tentatively TRBD1 (6 bases). This CDR3 has 15 amino acids. CDR1 is MNHEY, CDR2 SVGAGI, per germline. V was trimmed by 2 bases and J by 3 bases, leaving 13 bases between them. The CDR3 bases are TGTGCCAGCAGTTACCAGGGAGGGGGAGACTATGGCTACACCTTC. This translates into CASSYQGGGDYGYTF.

For the CDR3, the DNA is TGCAGCGTCCGTCCCCAGCAAGAGACCCAGTACTTC. Translation: CSVRPQQETQYF. The rearrangement uses TRBV29-1 and TRBJ2-5; D gene unclear. Looked up from germline, CDR1 is SQVTM and CDR2 is ANQGSEA. The V end lost 6 bases, the J end lost 2 bases, and 10 bases lay between the germline ends. The CDR3 sequence is 12 residues long.

The rearrangement joins TRBV27 to TRBJ1-2; D may be TRBD1 (6 bases). Trimming left V 3 bases short and J 6 bases short, with 14 bases between. This CDR3 region has 14 residues. In germline, CDR1 is MNHEY, CDR2 SMNVEV (reference sequence). The CDR3 protein is CASSFLGQLDGYTF. CDR3 nucleotide sequence: TGTGCCAGCAGTTTTTTAGGACAGCTCGATGGCTACACCTTC.

This clone was counted a few times. The chain employs TRBV2 and TRBJ1-6; D not certain. Trimming shortened V by 8 bases and J by 0 bases, and 17 bases separated the two germline ends. Germline V lookup: CDR1 SNHLY, CDR2 FYNNEI. The CDR3 runs to 17 residues. CDR3 nucleotides: TGTGCCAGCCGAGGATCCGCGGGGAGCTCCTATAATTCACCCCTCCACTTT. This codes for CASRGSAGSSYNSPLHF. The whole variable domain, filled in from reference TRBV2 and TRBJ1-6, reads EPEVTQTPSHQVTQMGQEVILRCVPISNHLYFYWYRQILGQKVEFLVSFYNNEISEKSEIFDDQFSVERPDGSNFTLKIRSTKLEDSAMYFCASRGSAGSSYNSPLHFGNGTRLTVT.

This rearrangement joins TRBV2 to TRBJ2-1, with 8 bases lining up with TRBD1. There are 15 residues in the CDR3. Germline CDR1 and CDR2: SNHLY and FYNNEI. V was clipped by 3 bases and J by 0 bases; unmatched bases: 1. CDR3 DNA sequence: TGTGCCAGCAGTGAGGACAGGGCCTCCTACAATGAGCAGTTCTTC. The encoded protein is CASSEDRASYNEQFF.

The rearrangement uses TRBV27 and TRBJ1-2; D gene ambiguous. V lost 5 bases and J 6 bases, leaving 10 bases between the germline ends. Germline CDR1 MNHEY, CDR2 SMNVEV (reference sequence). CDR3 length: 12 residues. The CDR3, as DNA: TGTGCCAGCAGTCCGGGTGCGAATGGCTACACCTTC. Its protein product is CASSPGANGYTF.

The CDR3: CASSLEAGIEAFF. CDR3 DNA sequence: TGTGCCAGCAGCTTAGAAGCCGGTATTGAAGCTTTCTTT. This chain uses TRBV7-8 with TRBJ1-1; no clear D. From germline, CDR1 is SGHVS and CDR2 FQNEAQ. V lost 1 base and J 7 bases, leaving 10 bases between the germline ends. The CDR3 is made up of 13 amino acids.

This chain uses TRBV27 with TRBJ2-7; 9 bases are shared with TRBD1. Germline CDR1 MNHEY, CDR2 SMNVEV (reference sequence). CDR3 length: 14 amino acids. J was trimmed by 2 bases and V by 3 bases; bases with no gene match: 2. The CDR3 DNA reads as TGTGCCAGCAGTTTCGGGACAGGGACCTACGAGCAGTACTTC. Translated, it gives CASSFGTGTYEQYF.

The chain is built from TRBV5-8 and TRBJ1-3; no clear D gene. There are 13 residues in the CDR3. Trimming shortened V by 1 base and J by 8 bases, and 10 bases separated the two germline ends. The V gene's germline CDR1 is SGHTS and CDR2 YDEGEE. In nucleotides, the CDR3 is TGTGCCAGCAGCTTGTGGTCCTCGGACACCATATATTTT. It translates to CASSLWSSDTIYF.

The chain uses TRBV5-1 and TRBJ1-6, with a tentative D call TRBD1 (6 bases). Germline V gene lookup returns CDR1 SGHRS and CDR2 YFSETQ. There are 17 residues in the CDR3. V was pared by 0 bases and J by 8 bases, with 18 bases between. The CDR3 loop is CASSLAKIKGGDSPLHF. The CDR3 DNA is TGCGCCAGCAGCTTGGCTAAGATCAAAGGGGGAGATTCACCCCTCCACTTT.

About this clone itself: The same CDR3 can be traced to other DNA sequences in this sample. The rearrangement links TRBV5-1 to TRBJ2-7, with D tentatively TRBD2 (5 bases). In germline, CDR1 is SGHRS, CDR2 YFSETQ. Deletions cut 2 bases from V and 6 bases from J, with 24 bases between. This CDR3 has 17 residues. The CDR3 DNA is TGCGCCAGCAGCTTTATAGGAGGCTCGGAGTTCCCCAGCGAGCAGTACTTC. Translated, it gives CASSFIGGSEFPSEQYF.

V gene TRBV18 combines with J gene TRBJ2-3; 10 bases are a match to TRBD1. CDR3 length equals 15 residues. The junction had 6 bases not matched to a gene; V was cut back by 7 bases and J by 2 bases. Germline V gene lookup returns CDR1 KGHSH and CDR2 LQKENI. CDR3 amino acids: CASLPGQGNTDTQYF. In DNA form, the CDR3 reads TGTGCCAGCTTGCCGGGACAGGGGAACACAGATACGCAGTATTTT.

This chain uses TRBV5-1 with TRBJ1-4; 7 nucleotides line up with TRBD1. V was clipped by 3 bases and J by 3 bases; unmatched bases: 11. Germline CDR1 reads SGHRS; CDR2 reads YFSETQ. This CDR3 has 17 residues. The CDR3 loop is CASSSRPRGAANEKLFF. For the CDR3, the DNA is TGCGCCAGCAGCTCCCGCCCCAGGGGGGCAGCTAATGAAAAACTGTTTTTT. Combining the CDR3 with reference TRBV5-1 and TRBJ1-4 gives the whole variable domain KAGVTQTPRYLIKTRGQQVTLSCSPISGHRSVSWYQQTPGQGLQFLFEYFSETQRNKGNFPGRFSGRQFSNSRSEMNVSTLELGDSALYLCASSSRPRGAANEKLFFGSGTQLSVL.